A single sample is the source of the 26 T cell receptor beta chains below, sequenced in a study of neurological immune-mediated disorders. TCRdb reprocessed the 5' RACE reads with MiXCR, giving one entry per CDR3 protein. Among approximately 66,000 distinct CDR3 sequences listed, less than 5.5% were seen once. The source material was PBMCs. The receptor set was obtained from a man aged 25-40 years with multiple sclerosis.

Many counts were recorded for this clonotype. CDR3 nucleotides: TGCAGCGTTGAAGAAGGTTGGGGGAACACTGAAGCTTTCTTT. Residues: CSVEEGWGNTEAFF. V usage is TRBV29-1 and J usage is TRBJ1-1, with D uncertain. The germline gives CDR1 SQVTM, CDR2 ANQGSEA. The CDR3 is 14 amino acids. Trimming cost V 0 bases and J 1 base, with 9 bases left between them.

This clonotype has ten or more counts. The rearrangement uses TRBV15 and TRBJ1-1; no firm D call. Germline CDR1 is LNHNV and CDR2 is YYDKDF (reference sequence). Trimming took 3 bases from V and 4 from J, leaving 15 bases between them. This CDR3 region has 15 residues. In nucleotides, the CDR3 is TGTGCCACCAGCAGGACTAGGGAGAAAGGCACTGAAGCTTTCTTT. It translates to CATSRTREKGTEAFF.

Ten or more counts support this clonotype. J is TRBJ1-4 and V is TRBV7-9; D call uncertain. The CDR3 extends over 13 amino acids. Per germline, CDR1 SEHNR and CDR2 FQNEAQ (reference sequence). V lost 1 base and J 8 bases, leaving 8 bases between the germline ends. This CDR3 is CASSLEIGEKLFF. Written as DNA, the CDR3 is TGTGCCAGCAGCTTAGAGATCGGAGAAAAACTGTTTTTT.

This clonotype was seen repeatedly, ten times or more. The CDR3 DNA is TGCGCCAGCAGCTTTCGGGGACAGGGGGTCCCCTATGGCTACACCTTC. Its translation is CASSFRGQGVPYGYTF. The rearrangement links TRBV5-1 to TRBJ1-2; TRBD1 matches at 11 bases. Germline values: CDR1 SGHRS, CDR2 YFSETQ. The junction had 7 bases not matched to a gene; V was cut back by 2 bases and J by 4 bases. CDR3 length equals 16 residues.

This clonotype appeared many times. The V call is TRBV2, the J call TRBJ1-1; TRBD1 is a possible D gene (5 bases). V gave up 6 bases and J gave up 5 bases, with 19 bases separating them. CDR1 is SNHLY and CDR2 is FYNNEI in the germline V gene. CDR3 length equals 15 residues. CDR3: CASSHSKGAGTEAFF. CDR3 DNA sequence: TGTGCCAGCAGCCACTCCAAAGGGGCCGGAACTGAAGCTTTCTTT.

There are a few counts of this clonotype. This may arise from a read error, as a much more abundant clone is one base away. The chain has TRBV20-1 and TRBJ1-2; weak D call: TRBD1 (6 bases). V was trimmed by 2 bases and J by 6 bases, leaving 16 bases between them. The CDR3 sequence is 14 residues long. From germline, CDR1 is DFQATT and CDR2 SNEGSKA (reference sequence). In DNA, the CDR3 is TGCAGTGCTAGAAGGTCTGGAAAGGGGGATGGCTACACCTTC. Amino acid sequence: CSARRSGKGDGYTF.

The rearrangement links TRBV10-3 to TRBJ2-3, with TRBD2 matching 7 bases. This CDR3 spans 13 amino acids. V was clipped by 10 bases and J by 4 bases; unmatched bases: 8. The V gene's germline CDR1 is ENHRY and CDR2 SYGVKD. The CDR3 region is CATLTSVADTQYF. The CDR3 DNA is TGTGCCACCTTAACTAGCGTTGCAGATACGCAGTATTTT.

As for this clonotype: A read error may explain this, as a much larger clone is one base away. The missing conserved phenylalanine or tryptophan at the end of this CDR3 makes a read error likely. CDR3 sequence: CASSQGTSGGKDTQYI. For the CDR3, the DNA is TGCGCCAGCAGCCAAGGGACTAGCGGGGGGAAGGATACGCAGTATATT. This chain links TRBV4-1 with TRBJ2-3; 14 nucleotides agree with TRBD2. Germline V CDR1 and CDR2: MGHRA, YSYEKL. This CDR3 is 16 amino acids long. V trimming: 1 base; J trimming: 6 bases; junction bases outside the gene matches: 3.

This clonotype was recorded many times. The chain couples TRBV6-2 or TRBV6-3 to TRBJ1-1, with TRBD1 matching over 10 bases. The CDR3 runs to 18 residues. The germline V gene has CDR1 MNHEY and CDR2 SVGEGT. V was pared by 7 bases and J by 5 bases, with 19 bases of the junction left unmatched. The chain's CDR3 is CASTSPGRGQGSGTEAFF. CDR3 coding DNA: TGTGCCAGCACCTCACCAGGTCGGGGACAGGGGTCCGGGACTGAAGCTTTCTTT.

This clonotype appeared many times. The V and J genes are TRBV12-3 or TRBV12-4 and TRBJ1-1, with TRBD1 as a possible D gene (5 bases). The CDR3 runs 12 residues. The germline V and J ends were trimmed by 5 bases and 10 bases, with 14 bases remaining between them. This chain's CDR3 is CASSPLERGAFF. For the CDR3, the DNA is TGTGCCAGCAGTCCCTTGGAGAGGGGAGCTTTCTTT.

This clonotype was counted between two and nine times. This chain links TRBV20-1 with TRBJ2-5; D might be TRBD1 (5 bases). The CDR3 spans 14 residues. The V gene lost 5 bases and the J gene lost 1 base, with 14 bases spanning the gap. Germline CDR1 reads DFQATT; CDR2 reads SNEGSKA (reference sequence). The CDR3 DNA reads as TGCAGTGCTTACGACAGTAGTGTCCAAGAGACCCAGTACTTC. Its protein product is CSAYDSSVQETQYF.

This clonotype was counted many times. This chain joins TRBV12-3 or TRBV12-4 and TRBJ2-1; no firm D call. This CDR3 contains 11 residues. V lost 3 bases to trimming and J lost 9 bases, with 6 bases between them. Written as DNA, the CDR3 is TGTGCCAGCAGTTTGACGGGTGAGCAGTTCTTC. This codes for CASSLTGEQFF.

This clonotype was detected ten times or more. The V gene is TRBV20-1, the J gene TRBJ1-4; D ambiguous. This CDR3 has 13 amino acids. The ends were cut back, 4 bases at V and 0 bases at J, with 6 bases in the middle. Per the germline V gene, CDR1 is DFQATT and CDR2 is SNEGSKA (reference sequence). This CDR3 reads CSATEATNEKLFF. DNA of the CDR3: TGCAGTGCTACCGAGGCAACTAATGAAAAACTGTTTTTT.

There are a few counts of this clonotype. The chain links TRBV3-1 to TRBJ2-2; no clear D. In germline, CDR1 is LGHDT, CDR2 YNNKEL (reference sequence). The V end was cut by 2 bases, the J end by 5 bases, with 6 bases between. This CDR3 region has 13 residues. CDR3 coding DNA: TGTGCCAGCAGCCAACCACTAACCGGGGAGCTGTTTTTT. Encoded protein: CASSQPLTGELFF.

Only a few counts were recorded for this clonotype. The chain couples TRBV5-6 to TRBJ1-6; D unresolved. The CDR3 runs to 12 residues. Trimming shortened V by 3 bases and J by 11 bases, and 9 bases separated the two germline ends. Per the germline V gene, CDR1 is SGHDT and CDR2 is YYEEEE. In DNA, the CDR3 is TGTGCCAGCAGCTACCCAAGAACACCCCTCCACTTT. Translating gives CASSYPRTPLHF. Using reference TRBV5-6 and TRBJ1-6 for the parts outside the CDR3, the full variable domain is DAGVTQSPTHLIKTRGQQVTLRCSPKSGHDTVSWYQQALGQGPQFIFQYYEEEERQRGNFPDRFSGHQFPNYSSELNVNALLLGDSALYLCASSYPRTPLHFGNGTRLTVT.

The chain couples TRBV5-1 to TRBJ1-1; D might be TRBD1 (6 bases). The germline V and J ends were trimmed by 4 bases and 1 base, with 14 bases remaining between them. Germline assignment: CDR1 SGHRS and CDR2 YFSETQ. The CDR3 runs 15 residues. The CDR3 loop reads CASSQRMTGNTEAFF. The CDR3, as DNA: TGCGCCAGCAGCCAACGCATGACAGGGAACACTGAAGCTTTCTTT.

At least ten counts were recorded for this clonotype. The rearrangement uses TRBV18 and TRBJ1-1; unclear D gene. This CDR3 is built from 13 residues. The germline CDR1 and CDR2 sequences are KGHSH and LQKENI. The ends were cut back, 3 bases at V and 1 base at J, with 6 bases in the middle. The CDR3 bases are TGTGCCAGCTCACCTGGCAGGAACACTGAAGCTTTCTTT. Encoded protein: CASSPGRNTEAFF. The full variable domain, completed using reference TRBV18 and TRBJ1-1, is NAGVMQNPRHLVRRRGQEARLRCSPMKGHSHVYWYRQLPEEGLKFMVYLQKENIIDESGMPKERFSAEFPKEGPSILRIQQVVRGDSAAYFCASSPGRNTEAFFGQGTRLTVV.

As to this clonotype: A junction boundary mismatches the germline segment, possibly from a read error. The chain combines TRBV20-1 with TRBJ2-1, with D perhaps TRBD1 or TRBD2 (6 bases each). The CDR3 consists of 14 residues. Germline CDR1 DFQATT, CDR2 SNEGSKA (reference sequence). The CDR3 loop reads CSAPSVVGGSFKVF. The CDR3 coding sequence is TGCAGTGCCCCCTCCGTCGTGGGGGGCTCGTTCAAGGTCTTT.

This clonotype was picked up a small number of times. This rearrangement joins TRBV20-1 to TRBJ1-1; D is unclear. The CDR3 sequence is 10 residues long. Germline assignment: CDR1 DFQATT and CDR2 SNEGSKA (reference sequence). The V end was cut by 2 bases, the J end by 8 bases, with 6 bases between. The CDR3 is CSARQVEAFF. CDR3 nucleotides: TGCAGTGCTAGACAGGTCGAAGCTTTCTTT.

Points on this clonotype: One base away lies a much larger clone, so this may be a sequencing read error. This chain uses TRBV15 with TRBJ1-4; D remains ambiguous. The CDR3 length is 12 residues. The V and J ends lost 2 bases and 8 bases respectively, with 6 bases between them. Germline V gene lookup returns CDR1 LNHNV and CDR2 YYDKDF (reference sequence). The CDR3 protein is CATSRTEEKLFF. CDR3 DNA: TGTGCCACCAGCAGAACAGAGGAAAAACTGTTTTTT.

This clonotype was observed at least ten times. The chain carries TRBV7-8 and TRBJ2-1; 8 nucleotides line up with TRBD1. V was pared by 10 bases and J by 2 bases, with 10 bases of the junction left unmatched. The CDR3 has 15 amino acids. CDR1 and CDR2 (germline): SGHVS, FQNEAQ. The CDR3 region is CATRRGQGTYNEQFF. CDR3 coding DNA: TGTGCCACACGGCGAGGACAGGGAACCTACAATGAGCAGTTCTTC. The full variable domain, completed using reference TRBV7-8 and TRBJ2-1, is GAGVSQSPRYKVAKRGQDVALRCDPISGHVSLFWYQQALGQGPEFLTYFQNEAQLDKSGLPSDRFFAERPEGSVSTLKIQRTQQEDSAVYLCATRRGQGTYNEQFFGPGTRLTVL.

This clonotype appeared many times. This chain joins TRBV18 and TRBJ1-3; D gene uncertain. This CDR3 has 15 amino acids. Germline values: CDR1 KGHSH, CDR2 LQKENI. The germline V and J ends were trimmed by 3 bases and 0 bases, with 9 bases remaining between them. The CDR3, as DNA: TGTGCCAGCTCACCCCCGGCGGGCTCTGGAAACACCATATATTTT. It specifies CASSPPAGSGNTIYF. The whole variable domain, remainder taken from reference TRBV18 and TRBJ1-3, is NAGVMQNPRHLVRRRGQEARLRCSPMKGHSHVYWYRQLPEEGLKFMVYLQKENIIDESGMPKERFSAEFPKEGPSILRIQQVVRGDSAAYFCASSPPAGSGNTIYFGEGSWLTVV.

At least ten counts were recorded for this clonotype. J is TRBJ2-1 and V is TRBV5-1; 11 bases line up with TRBD2. The CDR3 totals 15 residues. Per the germline V gene, CDR1 is SGHRS and CDR2 is YFSETQ. Trimming cost V 2 bases and J 4 bases; bases outside gene matches: 2. The CDR3: CASSFTSGGYNEQFF. Here the CDR3 DNA reads TGCGCCAGCAGCTTTACTAGCGGGGGTTACAATGAGCAGTTCTTC.

This clonotype has a handful of counts. V usage is TRBV30 and J usage is TRBJ1-1; D might be TRBD1 (5 bases). The CDR3 length is 13 residues. V was trimmed by 0 bases and J by 3 bases, leaving 8 bases between them. Germline assignment: CDR1 GTSNPN and CDR2 SVGIG (reference sequence). For the CDR3, the DNA is TGTGCCTGGAGTGTACAAGGGGACACTGAAGCTTTCTTT. Translated: CAWSVQGDTEAFF. The whole variable domain, remainder taken from reference TRBV30 and TRBJ1-1, is SQTIHQWPATLVQPVGSPLSLECTVEGTSNPNLYWYRQAAGRGLQLLFYSVGIGQISSEVPQNLSASRPQDRQFILSSKKLLLSDSGFYLCAWSVQGDTEAFFGQGTRLTVV.

This clonotype came up a few times. This sequence may be a read error, since a much larger clone differs from it by one base. The chain joins TRBV10-1 to TRBJ2-3; D possibly uses TRBD1 or TRBD2 (6 bases each). The CDR3 is 15 residues long. Germline values: CDR1 WNHNN, CDR2 SYGVQD (reference sequence). Trimming took 6 bases from V and 2 from J, leaving 15 bases between them. CDR3 in DNA: TGCGCCAGCAGCCGCGGGGACACGACCACAGATACGCAGTATTTT. Amino acid sequence: CASSRGDTTTDTQYF.

The chain couples TRBV27 to TRBJ1-2; no definite D call. Germline V CDR1 and CDR2: MNHEY, SMNVEV (reference sequence). The ends were cut back, 2 bases at V and 4 bases at J, with 11 bases in the middle. This CDR3 comprises 14 residues. The CDR3 is CASSLKYLAYGYTF. The CDR3 nucleotides read TGTGCCAGCAGTTTAAAATACCTGGCCTATGGCTACACCTTC.